Included here is one T cell receptor beta chain sequence, with context. Between the trimmed V and J ends, which lost 1 base and 4 bases, there was a span of 6 bases. CDR1 and CDR2 from the germline V gene are SGHNT and YYREEE (reference sequence). This CDR3 is built from 12 residues. The data derive from a study of blood T cell repertoires in COVID-19. Study-level information: The origin of the acute and convalescent COVID-19 samples was the United States, Italy and Spain.

Original analysis: Estimation of nucleated cell counts was performed using reference gene primer amplification. Data came from immunoSEQ multiplex PCR; TCRdb stores just in-frame clones and leaves some out. The V and J calls and clone size come from that table; D and trimming were worked out from the DNA. The data contain hundreds of thousands of clones, about 82% of them singletons. Living in under 30 US areas, the participants were between 18 and 89 years of age. Participants reported their clinical history, and cohort assignment relied on those reports. Sequencing input: PBMCs or T cells enriched from blood (not recorded which). This chain connects TRBV5-4 to TRBJ2-7; tentatively, D is TRBD1 (6 bases). This clonotype originated in a woman between 50 and 59 years old who had recovered from COVID-19. Written as DNA, the CDR3 is TGTGCCAGCAGCTTGAGGGGGTACGAGCAGTACTTC. It encodes CASSLRGYEQYF.